The T cell receptor (beta chain) described here comes from a study of graft-versus-host responses after intestinal transplantation. Study-level background: All recipients were transplanted with multivisceral, liver-intestinal, or isolated intestinal grafts. Study results and caveats: The study associated peak circulating GvH clone levels with early post-transplant HvG declines.

This CDR3 is 13 amino acids long. The V segment lost 2 bases and the J segment 4 bases; nucleotides outside the gene matches: 0. The germline V gene has CDR1 WSHSY and CDR2 SAAADI. Concerning this clone itself: Antigen specificity is unknown.

Repertoires were generated with immunoSEQ multiplex PCR, while TCRdb's copy carries only in-frame clones and drops some. The table lists around 110,000 clones, 85% to 95% of them singletons. The starting material was unstimulated CD8+ T cells sorted from spleen or lymph node cells, obtained before transplant. The V gene is TRBV10-2, the J gene TRBJ1-2, with 8 bases that match TRBD1. This clonotype was obtained from a human donor who was the organ donor for an intestinal transplant. The CDR3 bases are TGCGCCAGCAGTGAGACAGGGGGCTATGGCTACACCTTC. Residues: CASSETGGYGYTF.